Below, 3 T cell receptor beta chains from the same sample are listed, as sequenced in a study of OX40 agonist ivuxolimab in advanced cancers. The data were produced by immunoSEQ multiplex PCR, yet TCRdb's version contains in-frame clones alone and is incomplete. Of tens of thousands of clones detected, roughly 78% appear once; the ten largest clones hold 5% to 6.5%. The source was CD4+ or CD8+ T cells sorted from blood, collected in a trial of the OX40 agonist ivuxolimab. All receptors derive from an adult with an advanced solid tumor such as melanoma, head and neck, liver or kidney cancer.

This clone was seen a single time. The chain combines TRBV11-2 with TRBJ2-1; D is unresolved. Germline CDR1 and CDR2: SGHAT and FQNNGV. The V and J ends lost 5 bases and 9 bases respectively, with 17 bases between them. The CDR3 spans 14 residues. The CDR3 spells CASSPQDGQSEQFF. The CDR3 DNA sequence: TGTGCCAGCAGCCCCCAAGATGGGCAATCTGAGCAGTTCTTC.

This rearrangement joins TRBV30 to TRBJ2-3; tentatively, D is TRBD1 (6 bases). The CDR3 loop spans 11 amino acids. V was pared by 4 bases and J by 9 bases, with 11 bases between. Germline V CDR1 and CDR2: GTSNPN, SVGIG (reference sequence). In DNA form, the CDR3 reads TGTGCCTGGACCTCGCAGGGGACGCAGTATTTT. It specifies CAWTSQGTQYF.

The chain joins TRBV7-2 to TRBJ2-3, with a possible D match to TRBD2 (6 bases). The V gene lost 5 bases and the J gene lost 0 bases, with 15 bases spanning the gap. The CDR3 spans 16 residues. The germline gives CDR1 SGHTA, CDR2 FQGNSA. The CDR3 here is CASSPQIGTSTDTQYF. The CDR3 DNA reads as TGTGCCAGCAGCCCTCAAATCGGGACTAGCACAGATACGCAGTATTTT.